The rows below give T cell receptor beta chains drawn from one sample of a study of T cell responses to AZD1222 COVID-19 vaccine. The protocol was immunoSEQ multiplex PCR, while the TCRdb copy is restricted to in-frame clones and leaves out a portion. The sample gives under 150,000 clones, approximately 93% of which show up once; approximately 3.4% is in the top ten. Sequencing used peripheral blood, obtained on day 0 of AZD1222 vaccination. The receptors shown here come from an adult in good health. The CDR3 runs from the conserved cysteine through the conserved F or W. D genes are given only for firm matches. Expanded clones get a size class; other rows say once, few or many, or leave the size out.

clone size	V gene	D gene	J gene	CDR3 protein	CDR3 DNA
NA	TRBV28	NA	TRBJ1-5	CASRAQVNQPQHF	TGTGCCAGCAGAGCTCAGGTCAATCAGCCCCAGCATTTT
medium-sized	TRBV6-2/TRBV6-3	TRBD1	TRBJ2-6	CASSYSRQGSSGANVLTF	TGTGCCAGCAGTTACAGCAGACAGGGTAGCTCTGGGGCCAACGTCCTGACTTTC
once	TRBV28	NA	TRBJ2-7	CASSFGGIPEQYF	TGTGCCAGCAGCTTTGGTGGCATACCCGAGCAGTACTTC
NA	TRBV10-1	NA	TRBJ2-1	CASSVGGDNEQFF	TGCGCCAGCAGTGTAGGGGGTGACAATGAGCAGTTCTTC
NA	TRBV27	NA	TRBJ1-2	CASSSGQLDYGYTF	TGTGCCAGCAGTTCCGGACAGCTTGACTATGGCTACACCTTC
once	TRBV15	TRBD1	TRBJ1-1	CATSFWDREAFF	TGTGCCACCAGCTTCTGGGACAGGGAAGCTTTCTTT
NA	TRBV30	NA	TRBJ1-3	CAWSDRSSGNTIYF	TGTGCCTGGAGTGACCGGAGCTCTGGAAACACCATATATTTT
once	TRBV7-9	NA	TRBJ1-2	CASSLSGGYTF	TGTGCCAGCAGCTTGAGCGGTGGCTACACCTTC
NA	TRBV29-1	NA	TRBJ1-1	CSVGGRGTEAFF	TGCAGCGTTGGGGGAAGAGGGACTGAAGCTTTCTTT
NA	TRBV5-1	NA	TRBJ1-5	CASSLTAGYNQPQHF	TGCGCCAGCAGCTTGACTGCAGGGTACAATCAGCCCCAGCATTTT
NA	TRBV5-5	TRBD2	TRBJ2-6	CASSLIPGLGISYVLTF	TGTGCCAGCAGTCTGATTCCGGGACTAGGGATCTCCTACGTCCTGACTTTC
NA	TRBV28	NA	TRBJ1-3	CATRQRYSGNTIYF	TGTGCCACTAGACAGAGATACTCTGGAAACACCATATATTTT
NA	TRBV11-3	NA	TRBJ1-6	CASSWTASSPLHF	TGTGCCAGCTCTTGGACGGCTAGCTCACCCCTCCACTTT
NA	TRBV7-9	NA	TRBJ1-2	CASSGAGSNYGYTF	TGTGCCAGCAGCGGAGCCGGGTCTAACTATGGCTACACCTTC
NA	TRBV4-1	NA	TRBJ2-3	CASSQEGGAISTDTQYF	TGCGCCAGCAGCCAAGAGGGGGGCGCGATAAGTACAGATACGCAGTATTTT
once	TRBV7-6	TRBD2	TRBJ2-3	CASSLTPGLAVLADTQYF	TGTGCCAGCAGCTTGACCCCTGGACTAGCGGTTCTAGCAGATACGCAGTATTTT
NA	TRBV15	TRBD1	TRBJ1-1	CATSRDNRGLNTEAFF	TGTGCCACCAGCAGAGACAACAGGGGCCTGAACACTGAAGCTTTCTTT
NA	TRBV5-4	NA	TRBJ1-4	CASSFEAGTLGEKLFF	TGTGCCAGCAGCTTTGAGGCCGGGACCCTCGGAGAAAAACTGTTTTTT
NA	TRBV29-1	NA	TRBJ2-3	CTTGREFTDTQYF	TGCACCACGGGACGGGAATTCACAGATACGCAGTATTTT
NA	TRBV5-8	NA	TRBJ2-5	CASSSYLGEFSQETQYF	TGTGCCAGCAGCTCATACTTGGGGGAGTTCTCTCAAGAGACCCAGTACTTC
NA	TRBV27	TRBD2	TRBJ2-7	CASSFGGGYEQYF	TGTGCCAGCAGTTTCGGGGGGGGTTACGAGCAGTACTTC
NA	TRBV5-4	NA	TRBJ1-1	CASSLGRRDTEAFF	TGTGCCAGCAGCTTGGGCAGGAGGGACACTGAAGCTTTCTTT
NA	TRBV5-1	TRBD2	TRBJ2-5	CASSWGGFRQETQYF	TGCGCCAGCAGCTGGGGGGGTTTTAGGCAAGAGACCCAGTACTTC
NA	TRBV4-1	NA	TRBJ2-5	CASSQDVGGETQYF	TGCGCCAGCAGCCAAGATGTGGGCGGAGAGACCCAGTACTTC
NA	TRBV29-1	TRBD2	TRBJ2-2	CSGRASGNTGELFF	TGCAGCGGGCGGGCTAGCGGGAACACCGGGGAGCTGTTTTTT
NA	TRBV7-6	TRBD2	TRBJ2-3	CASSLGREVNTDTQYF	TGTGCCAGCAGCTTAGGCCGGGAGGTTAACACAGATACGCAGTATTTT
NA	TRBV5-4	TRBD1	TRBJ1-4	CASRGQGLDMANEKLFF	TGTGCCAGCAGGGGACAGGGTTTAGATATGGCTAATGAAAAACTGTTTTTT
NA	TRBV7-9	NA	TRBJ1-1	CASTRASRDTEAFF	TGTGCCAGCACCCGGGCCTCTCGGGACACTGAAGCTTTCTTT
NA	TRBV29-1	TRBD1	TRBJ1-4	CSVVGQGGEKLFF	TGCAGCGTTGTAGGACAGGGAGGGGAAAAACTGTTTTTT
once	TRBV28	TRBD2	TRBJ2-7	CASSPLFSGSYEQYF	TGTGCCAGCAGCCCCCTGTTCAGCGGGAGTTACGAGCAGTACTTC
few	TRBV4-2	NA	TRBJ2-1	CASSRPDSNEQFF	TGTGCCAGCAGCCGACCAGACAGCAATGAGCAGTTCTTC
NA	TRBV9	NA	TRBJ2-5	CASSVVQGQQETQYF	TGTGCCAGCAGCGTAGTTCAGGGGCAACAAGAGACCCAGTACTTC